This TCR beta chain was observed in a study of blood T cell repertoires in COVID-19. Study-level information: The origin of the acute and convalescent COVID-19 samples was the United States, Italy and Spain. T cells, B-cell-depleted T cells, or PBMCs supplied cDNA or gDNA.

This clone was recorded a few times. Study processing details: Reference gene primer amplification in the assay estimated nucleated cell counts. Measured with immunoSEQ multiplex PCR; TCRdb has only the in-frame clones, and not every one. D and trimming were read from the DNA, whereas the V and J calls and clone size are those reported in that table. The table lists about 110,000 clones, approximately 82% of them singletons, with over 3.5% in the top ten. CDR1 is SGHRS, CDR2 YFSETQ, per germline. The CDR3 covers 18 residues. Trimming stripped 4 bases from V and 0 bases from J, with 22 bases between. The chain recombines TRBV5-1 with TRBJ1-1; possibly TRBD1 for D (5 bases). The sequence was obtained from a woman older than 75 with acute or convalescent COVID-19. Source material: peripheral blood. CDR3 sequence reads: CASSRGQTAFSMNTEAFF. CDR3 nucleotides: TGCGCCAGCAGCAGGGGCCAGACAGCTTTTTCCATGAACACTGAAGCTTTCTTT.